Shown below are 23 T cell receptor beta chains from a single sample sequenced in a study of PD-L1 blockade in urothelial cancer. As to time point: pretreatment peripheral blood. TCRdb keeps only in-frame clones here, not all; method: immunoSEQ multiplex PCR. The data show over 35,000 clones, with around 85% seen just once and around 15% held by the top ten. Sequencing used PBMCs, obtained around atezolizumab (anti-PD-L1) treatment. The receptors stem from a man older than 75 with urothelial cancer.

The V gene is TRBV4-3, the J gene TRBJ1-3; 10 bases line up with TRBD1. This CDR3 contains 16 residues. The ends lost 2 bases at V and 5 bases at J; junction bases unmatched: 6. CDR1 is LGHNA, CDR2 YSLEER, per germline. The CDR3 protein is CASSQSGQGIRNTIYF. Written as DNA, the CDR3 is TGCGCCAGCAGCCAATCGGGACAGGGGATAAGAAACACCATATATTTT.

V usage is TRBV11-2 and J usage is TRBJ2-3; D might be TRBD2 (5 bases). V lost 2 bases and J lost 3, with 24 bases in between. The CDR3 has 19 residues. The V gene's germline CDR1 is SGHAT and CDR2 FQNNGV. CDR3 in DNA: TGTGCCAGCAGCTTAAAACCTCCCCCTACTACACTAGTAACAGATACGCAGTATTTT. Its protein product is CASSLKPPPTTLVTDTQYF.

The V gene is TRBV6-1, the J gene TRBJ2-7; D is unresolved. Trimming took 6 bases from V and 0 from J, leaving 12 bases between them. The CDR3 is 14 residues long. CDR1 and CDR2 from the germline V gene are MNHNS and SASEGT. This CDR3 is CASRQLLDSYEQYF. In DNA form, the CDR3 reads TGTGCCAGCAGACAGCTTCTGGACTCCTACGAGCAGTACTTC.

The chain has TRBV12-5 and TRBJ2-3; weak D call: TRBD2 (6 bases). Germline CDR1 reads LGHNT; CDR2 reads FRNRAP. This CDR3 is built from 16 residues. V lost 1 base and J lost 5, with 16 bases in between. The CDR3 region has the DNA TGTGCTAGTGGTTTGGATGGGAAACCCGGGGGAGATACGCAGTATTTT. This gives the protein CASGLDGKPGGDTQYF. The full variable domain, its missing parts supplied by reference TRBV12-5 and TRBJ2-3, is DARVTQTPRHKVTEMGQEVTMRCQPILGHNTVFWYRQTMMQGLELLAYFRNRAPLDDSGMPKDRFSAEMPDATLATLKIQPSEPRDSAVYFCASGLDGKPGGDTQYFGPGTRLTVL.

V usage is TRBV6-1 and J usage is TRBJ1-5, with TRBD1 matching over 8 bases. V shed 4 bases, J shed 2 bases, and the junction held 7 bases outside the gene matches. The CDR3 runs to 16 residues. Germline lookup yields CDR1 MNHNS and CDR2 SASEGT. The CDR3 region is CASSASQGAGNQPQHF. CDR3 DNA: TGTGCCAGCAGTGCGTCCCAGGGGGCTGGCAATCAGCCCCAGCATTTT.

The chain combines TRBV5-6 with TRBJ2-1; TRBD1 might be the D (5 bases). Germline V CDR1 and CDR2: SGHDT, YYEEEE. The CDR3 loop spans 17 amino acids. Trimming removed 2 bases from V and 0 bases from J, with 15 bases in between. This chain's CDR3 is CASSFSLTDVSYNEQFF. As DNA, the CDR3 is TGTGCCAGCAGCTTTTCCTTGACAGACGTCTCCTACAATGAGCAGTTCTTC.

CDR3 region: CSGSRGQGNTIYF. For the CDR3, the DNA is TGCAGCGGGAGCAGGGGGCAAGGAAACACCATATATTTT. The V call is TRBV29-1, the J call TRBJ1-3; the match to TRBD1 covers 8 bases. The CDR3 contains 13 residues. V shed 7 bases, J shed 4 bases, and the junction held 6 bases outside the gene matches. CDR1 is SQVTM and CDR2 is ANQGSEA in the germline V gene. Drawing the rest from reference TRBV29-1 and TRBJ1-3, the complete variable domain is SAVISQKPSRDICQRGTSLTIQCQVDSQVTMMFWYRQQPGQSLTLIATANQGSEATYESGFVIDKFPISRPNLTFSTLTVSNMSPEDSSIYLCSGSRGQGNTIYFGEGSWLTVV.

The chain is built from TRBV5-1 and TRBJ2-3; 8 bases agree with TRBD1. The CDR3 is made up of 14 amino acids. V lost 4 bases to trimming and J lost 5 bases; unmatched junction nucleotides: 6. Germline CDR1 is SGHRS and CDR2 is YFSETQ. CDR3 nucleotides: TGCGCCAGCAGCCTGCTGGACAGGGAAGATACGCAGTATTTT. Translating gives CASSLLDREDTQYF. Supplemented by reference TRBV5-1 and TRBJ2-3, the full variable domain reads KAGVTQTPRYLIKTRGQQVTLSCSPISGHRSVSWYQQTPGQGLQFLFEYFSETQRNKGNFPGRFSGRQFSNSRSEMNVSTLELGDSALYLCASSLLDREDTQYFGPGTRLTVL.

This chain connects TRBV29-1 to TRBJ2-3; D is possibly TRBD1 (5 bases). The CDR3 sequence is 13 residues long. CDR1 is SQVTM and CDR2 is ANQGSEA in the germline V gene. Trimming took off 4 bases at V and 0 bases at J, with 8 bases between the two ends. The CDR3 is CSVVTASTDTQYF. The CDR3 DNA follows: TGCAGCGTTGTGACAGCAAGCACAGATACGCAGTATTTT.

The chain has TRBV7-7 and TRBJ2-1; perhaps TRBD1 as D (8 bases). There are 15 residues in the CDR3. CDR1 SSHAT and CDR2 FNYEAQ come from the germline V gene (reference sequence). The ends were cut back, 4 bases at V and 4 bases at J, with 14 bases in the middle. The CDR3 bases are TGTGCCAGCAGCTCCGGACAGGGAGGGTACAATGAGCAGTTCTTC. This encodes CASSSGQGGYNEQFF.

The rearrangement links TRBV10-2 to TRBJ1-1; 12 bases agree with TRBD1. V shed 2 bases and J 4 bases; nucleotides not matched to a gene: 2. Per the germline V gene, CDR1 is WSHSY and CDR2 is SAAADI. CDR3 size: 15 residues. CDR3 nucleotide sequence: TGCGCCAGCAGTGAGCGGGGACAGGGGGCCACTGAAGCTTTCTTT. Translated: CASSERGQGATEAFF.

CDR3: CASSASETEGYTF. For the CDR3, the DNA is TGCGCCAGCAGCGCATCCGAAACCGAGGGCTACACCTTC. The chain uses TRBV5-1 and TRBJ1-2; D not resolved. Germline values: CDR1 SGHRS, CDR2 YFSETQ. Trimming pared 4 bases from V and 8 bases from J, leaving 15 bases between. The CDR3 length is 13 residues.

The rearrangement links TRBV28 to TRBJ2-7; 8 nucleotides line up with TRBD2. Germline V gene sequence: CDR1 MDHEN, CDR2 SYDVKM. This CDR3 spans 15 amino acids. V shed 6 bases, J shed 3 bases, and the junction held 10 bases outside the gene matches. CDR3 nucleotide sequence: TGTGCCAGCAGCATTGGATCGGGGGGGAGCTACGAGCAGTACTTC. Protein product: CASSIGSGGSYEQYF.

This sequence joins TRBV6-5 and TRBJ2-7, with a possible D match to TRBD1 (5 bases). V lost 4 bases to trimming and J lost 3 bases, with 13 bases between them. There are 14 residues in the CDR3. Germline V lookup: CDR1 MNHEY, CDR2 SVGAGI. The CDR3 here is CASSFSTVLYEQYF. CDR3 coding DNA: TGTGCCAGCAGTTTTTCGACAGTCCTCTACGAGCAGTACTTC.

In this sample, this clone turned up once. The rearrangement uses TRBV27 and TRBJ2-5, with a tentative D call TRBD2 (7 bases). This CDR3 spans 18 amino acids. Germline V gene sequence: CDR1 MNHEY, CDR2 SMNVEV (reference sequence). The ends were cut back, 4 bases at V and 1 base at J, with 22 bases in the middle. The CDR3 DNA reads as TGTGCCAGCAGTTCCCGCGTCCAGGGAGGGGGGCTCCAAGAGACCCAGTACTTC. Protein: CASSSRVQGGGLQETQYF.

V is TRBV19 and J is TRBJ2-7, with D uncertain. The CDR3 covers 13 residues. The V and J ends lost 7 bases and 2 bases respectively, with 12 bases between them. CDR1 is LNHDA and CDR2 is SQIVND in the germline V gene (reference sequence). The CDR3 protein is CASTSLDTYEQYF. CDR3 coding DNA: TGTGCCAGTACCTCGCTTGACACCTACGAGCAGTACTTC.

The chain is built from TRBV6-4 and TRBJ1-1; D gene unclear. The V end was cut by 3 bases, the J end by 4 bases, with 9 bases between. The germline gives CDR1 MRHNA, CDR2 SNTAGT. The CDR3 loop spans 13 amino acids. The CDR3 spells CASSERVGTEAFF. In nucleotides, the CDR3 is TGTGCCAGCAGTGAGAGGGTCGGCACTGAAGCTTTCTTT.

This chain joins TRBV19 and TRBJ1-3; D uncertain. This CDR3 is 13 amino acids long. Trimming left V 9 bases short and J 3 bases short, with 12 bases between. Germline CDR1 LNHDA, CDR2 SQIVND (reference sequence). CDR3: CASSVAHGNTIYF. The CDR3 bases are TGTGCCAGCTCGGTTGCCCATGGAAACACCATATATTTT.

The rearrangement links TRBV19 to TRBJ1-4, with D unresolved. The CDR3 extends over 14 amino acids. V lost 1 base and J lost 8, with 11 bases in between. The V gene's germline CDR1 is LNHDA and CDR2 SQIVND (reference sequence). The CDR3 DNA follows: TGTGCCAGTAGTATAGGATACAGCAGGGAAAAACTGTTTTTT. It is translated as CASSIGYSREKLFF.

V is TRBV10-3 and J is TRBJ1-2; a weak D match, TRBD1 (6 bases). V shed 4 bases and J shed 3 bases, with 15 bases lying between them. The CDR3 is 15 amino acids. Germline V gene sequence: CDR1 ENHRY, CDR2 SYGVKD. The CDR3, as DNA: TGTGCCATCAGTGTGGGGGCCGAGGCGCACTATGGCTACACCTTC. This encodes CAISVGAEAHYGYTF.

The rearrangement joins TRBV6-4 to TRBJ1-1, with 9 bases fitting TRBD1. The germline V gene has CDR1 MRHNA and CDR2 SNTAGT. CDR3 length equals 12 residues. V lost 2 bases, J lost 9 bases, and 1 base stayed unmatched. The CDR3 DNA reads TGTGCCAGCAGTGACGGGACAGGGCAAGCTTTCTTT. Protein sequence: CASSDGTGQAFF.

V gene TRBV5-4 combines with J gene TRBJ1-1; 8 nucleotides match TRBD1. CDR1 and CDR2 (germline): SGHNT, YYREEE (reference sequence). V shed 3 bases, J shed 10 bases, and the junction held 14 bases outside the gene matches. The CDR3 loop spans 15 amino acids. The CDR3 DNA sequence: TGTGCCAGCAGCTCCTTAAGGACAGGGCTCAGCGGAGCTTTCTTT. Its translation: CASSSLRTGLSGAFF.

The chain has TRBV18 and TRBJ1-2; 9 bases agree with TRBD1. This CDR3 is 18 amino acids long. The trim removed 5 bases at V and 6 bases at J, leaving 19 bases unmatched. Germline CDR1 and CDR2: KGHSH and LQKENI. The CDR3 reads CASSSRGSLQGAGDGYTF. Here the CDR3 DNA reads TGTGCCAGCTCATCACGGGGAAGCTTACAGGGGGCAGGGGATGGCTACACCTTC.